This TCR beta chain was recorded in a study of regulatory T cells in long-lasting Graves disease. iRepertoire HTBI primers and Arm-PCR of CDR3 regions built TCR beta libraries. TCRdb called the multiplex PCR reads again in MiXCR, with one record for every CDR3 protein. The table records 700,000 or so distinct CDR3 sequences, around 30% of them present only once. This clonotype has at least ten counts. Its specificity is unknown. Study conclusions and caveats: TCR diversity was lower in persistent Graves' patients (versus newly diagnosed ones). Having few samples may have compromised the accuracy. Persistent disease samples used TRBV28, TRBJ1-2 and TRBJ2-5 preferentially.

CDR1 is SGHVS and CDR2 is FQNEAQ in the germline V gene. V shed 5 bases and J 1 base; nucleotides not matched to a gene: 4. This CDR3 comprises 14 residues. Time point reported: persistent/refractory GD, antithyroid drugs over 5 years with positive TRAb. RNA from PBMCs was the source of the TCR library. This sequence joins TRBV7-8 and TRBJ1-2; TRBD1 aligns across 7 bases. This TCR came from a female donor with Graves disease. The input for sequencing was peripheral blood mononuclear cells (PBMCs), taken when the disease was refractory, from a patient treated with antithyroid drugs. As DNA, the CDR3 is TGTGCCAGCAGCCGACGGGACAGTAACTATGGCTACACCTTC. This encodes CASSRRDSNYGYTF.